A selection of T cell receptor beta chains follows, all from one sample in a study of T cells in localized non-small cell lung cancer. Only in-frame clones appear in the TCRdb table, and some are missing; sequencing was by immunoSEQ multiplex PCR. This table holds about 60,000 clones, under 90% found once. This material consisted of peripheral blood, taken before any cancer treatment. All receptors come from a woman between 35 and 70 years old with stage I lung adenocarcinoma. The conserved cysteine and the conserved F or W are not part of the CDR3 here.

v_call cdr3_aa
TRBV7-2 ASSLGGEGPLTKETQY
TRBV7-3 ARGTGESYEQY
TRBV4-3 ASSQVVGGSGEKLF
TRBV6-5 ASRLAGRGTEAF
TRBV5-8 ASRVSGILSGQY
TRBV7-9 ASSLGSGEGKNIQY
TRBV30 AWAAGQGYEKLF
TRBV10-3 AISEGTGELF
TRBV10-3 AISSSQGLKLTDTQY
TRBV18 ASSPADTQY
TRBV30 AWSVLTEAF
TRBV5-5 ASSLEPENTEAF
TRBV2 ASSPTGLAKNIQY
TRBV28 ASSYPRDRKNTEAF
TRBV9 ASSTQGYNEQF
TRBV5-1 ASSLTGSGNTIY
TRBV19 ASSKALRINEQF
TRBV28 ASSLSRLLNEQF
TRBV15 ATSRGPEGKTEAF
TRBV5-5 ASSLWGQKNTEAF
TRBV5-6 ASSLRRYMNTEAF
TRBV5-1 ASSLEVVRNEQF
TRBV6-5 ASSYRAEAF
TRBV7-3 ASSLEGQHYNEQF
TRBV5-8 ASSFYRQGLF
TRBV5-6 ASSLGVRGNSPLH
TRBV28 ASSDRALQETQY
TRBV28 ASRETGPDTQY
TRBV6-1 ASSEWGGSKETQY
TRBV27 ASSLGTNMGSGANVLT
TRBV28 ATMGGTYEQY
TRBV6-4 ASSRTGGETQY
TRBV5-7 ASSPIGAGAAYEQY
TRBV11-2 ASSLEPRGLQETQY
TRBV28 ASRVPAPTPPDTQY
TRBV28 ASSLGDREVGELF
TRBV5-5 ASSAQGDQPQH
TRBV28 ASRRPAISFDTQY
TRBV19 ASSIGYSTGELF